Listed below are T cell receptor beta chains from one sample, sequenced in a study of control samples from healthy donors and cancer patients. Assay: immunoSEQ multiplex PCR; the TCRdb copy retains only in-frame clones and omits some. In the table there are about 110,000 clones, roughly 88% of which are singletons. The sequenced sample consisted of PBMCs. These receptors were collected from a woman in her fifties or sixties with lung cancer. Both conserved end residues are part of each CDR3. A D gene is named only where the DNA matches it firmly.

TRBJ2-7 - TRBV12-3/TRBV12-4 CASSFGGNYEQYF TGTGCCAGCAGTTTTGGCGGAAACTACGAGCAGTACTTC
TRBJ1-4 - TRBV7-8 CASSTLGRINEKLFF TGTGCCAGCAGCACCCTGGGACGGATAAATGAAAAACTGTTTTTT
TRBJ1-2 - TRBV5-1 CASRPQEGLYGYTF TGCGCCAGCAGGCCCCAGGAAGGACTCTATGGCTACACCTTC
TRBJ1-2 - TRBV9 CASSEDHNPGYGYTF TGTGCCAGCAGCGAAGATCACAATCCGGGATATGGCTACACCTTC
TRBJ2-5 TRBD2 TRBV27 CASSLSTLAGGEETQYF TGTGCCAGCAGTTTATCAACCCTGGCGGGGGGTGAAGAGACCCAGTACTTC
TRBJ1-2 TRBD1 TRBV3-1/TRBV3-2 CASSRDRGMVGYTF TGTGCCAGCAGTCGAGACAGGGGGATGGTCGGCTACACCTTC
TRBJ2-5 - TRBV6-1 CASSEMRQAQETQYF TGTGCCAGCAGTGAAATGAGACAGGCCCAAGAGACCCAGTACTTC
TRBJ2-7 - TRBV5-6 CASSLKGAYEQYF TGTGCCAGCAGCCTCAAGGGGGCCTACGAGCAGTACTTC
TRBJ2-1 TRBD2 TRBV20-1 CSASSGYSYNEQFF TGCAGTGCTAGTAGCGGGTACTCCTACAATGAGCAGTTCTTC
TRBJ2-2 - TRBV11-2 CASLTQTGTGELFF TGTGCCAGCTTGACTCAGACAGGTACCGGGGAGCTGTTTTTT
TRBJ1-1 TRBD1 TRBV6-2/TRBV6-3 CASSQGQGWTEAFF TGTGCCAGCAGCCAAGGACAGGGCTGGACTGAAGCTTTCTTT
TRBJ2-1 TRBD2 TRBV27 CASRARAGGFYNEQFF TGTGCCAGCAGGGCCCGAGCGGGGGGGTTCTACAATGAGCAGTTCTTC